This T cell receptor (beta chain) was documented in a study of glioma-infiltrating T cells after dendritic cell vaccination. The CDR3 contains 13 residues. The V and J ends lost 7 bases and 6 bases, in that order; junction bases with no gene match: 8. Germline V CDR1 and CDR2: MNHEY, SMNVEV (reference sequence). Clones were read by immunoSEQ multiplex PCR, and TCRdb kept only the in-frame ones, dropping some. The data show fewer than 85,000 clones, 81% seen once. This clonotype originated in a human donor with glioblastoma. V is TRBV27 and J is TRBJ1-2; 7 bases are a match to TRBD1. Sequences were derived from blood, sampled before dendritic cell vaccination. The CDR3 protein is CASKMTGPHGYTF. The CDR3 bases are TGTGCCAGCAAAATGACAGGGCCCCATGGCTACACCTTC.